Sequencing of this T cell receptor beta chain was carried out in a study of shared clonotypes between healthy human individuals. Profiling relied on immunoSEQ multiplex PCR, and the TCRdb table lists in-frame clones only, not all of them. The table includes 1 million to 1.3 million clones, more than 75% detected once. Turning to this clone: The antigen is not known.

Trimming pared 5 bases from V and 1 base from J, leaving 15 bases between. Germline CDR1 and CDR2: SEHNR and FQNEAQ (reference sequence). The CDR3 runs 16 residues. Notes on the study in general: It was expected that sequencing depth would affect clonotype sharing among donors.

This clonotype originated in a man younger than 35 in good health. Some clones in this sample may be carry-over from other donors' samples. Sequencing used memory CD4+ T cells from PBMCs. Subset denoted: CD45RA-negative fraction. V is TRBV7-9 and J is TRBJ1-3; D call uncertain. The CDR3 bases are TGTGCCAGCAGCCCCCAATCCCTCCTTTCTGGAAACACCATATATTTT. As protein: CASSPQSLLSGNTIYF.